This record covers a single TCR beta chain. The sample comes from a study of blood T cell repertoires in COVID-19. In the study overall: Material from acute and convalescent COVID-19 was sourced from the United States, Italy and Spain.

Germline V gene lookup returns CDR1 LNHDA and CDR2 SQIVND (reference sequence). V was clipped by 8 bases and J by 1 base, with 11 bases between them. The length of the CDR3 is 13 residues. Repertoires were generated with immunoSEQ multiplex PCR, while TCRdb's copy carries only in-frame clones and drops some. The sample contains approximately 260,000 clones, about nine tenths of which appear only once. This receptor was taken from a woman aged 60 to 75 who had recovered from COVID-19. Sequencing was done on a sample of PBMCs or T cells enriched from blood (not recorded which). J is TRBJ2-5 and V is TRBV19; D is perhaps TRBD2 (5 bases). CDR3 coding DNA: TGTGCCAGTGCCCTCGGGGTCCAAGAGACCCAGTACTTC. It encodes CASALGVQETQYF.